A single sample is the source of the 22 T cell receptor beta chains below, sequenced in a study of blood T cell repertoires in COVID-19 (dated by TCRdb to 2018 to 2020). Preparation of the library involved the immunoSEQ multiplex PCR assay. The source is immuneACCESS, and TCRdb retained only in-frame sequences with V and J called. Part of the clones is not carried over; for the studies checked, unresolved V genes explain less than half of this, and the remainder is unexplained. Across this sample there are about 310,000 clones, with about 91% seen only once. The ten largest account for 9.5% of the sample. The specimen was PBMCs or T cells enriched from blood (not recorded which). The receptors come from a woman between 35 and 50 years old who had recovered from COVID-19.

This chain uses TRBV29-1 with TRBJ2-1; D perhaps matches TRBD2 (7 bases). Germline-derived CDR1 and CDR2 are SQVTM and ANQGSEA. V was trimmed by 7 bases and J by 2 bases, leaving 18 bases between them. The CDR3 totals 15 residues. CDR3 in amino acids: CSAPSAGAPYNEQFF. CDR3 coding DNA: TGCAGCGCCCCGAGCGCGGGGGCCCCCTACAATGAGCAGTTCTTC.

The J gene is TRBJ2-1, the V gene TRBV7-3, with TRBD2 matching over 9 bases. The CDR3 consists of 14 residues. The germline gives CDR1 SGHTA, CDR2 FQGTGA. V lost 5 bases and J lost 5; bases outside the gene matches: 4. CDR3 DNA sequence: TGTGCCAGCAGCAACGGGACTAGCCACAATGAGCAGTTCTTC. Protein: CASSNGTSHNEQFF.

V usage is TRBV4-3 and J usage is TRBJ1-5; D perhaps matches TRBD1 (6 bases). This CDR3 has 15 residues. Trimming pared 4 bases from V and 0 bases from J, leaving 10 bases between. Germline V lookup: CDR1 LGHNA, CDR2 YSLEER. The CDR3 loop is CASSPDRYSNQPQHF. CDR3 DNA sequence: TGCGCCAGCAGCCCCGACAGGTATAGCAATCAGCCCCAGCATTTT.

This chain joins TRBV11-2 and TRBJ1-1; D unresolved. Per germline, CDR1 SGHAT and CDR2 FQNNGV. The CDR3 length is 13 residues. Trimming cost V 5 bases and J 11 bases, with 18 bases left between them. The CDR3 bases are TGTGCCAGCAGCCAACCTCATCTAGTAGTCGCTTTCTTT. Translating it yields CASSQPHLVVAFF. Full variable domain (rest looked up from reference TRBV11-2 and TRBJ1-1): EAGVAQSPRYKIIEKRQSVAFWCNPISGHATLYWYQQILGQGPKLLIQFQNNGVVDDSQLPKDRFSAERLKGVDSTLKIQPAKLEDSAVYLCASSQPHLVVAFFGQGTRLTVV.

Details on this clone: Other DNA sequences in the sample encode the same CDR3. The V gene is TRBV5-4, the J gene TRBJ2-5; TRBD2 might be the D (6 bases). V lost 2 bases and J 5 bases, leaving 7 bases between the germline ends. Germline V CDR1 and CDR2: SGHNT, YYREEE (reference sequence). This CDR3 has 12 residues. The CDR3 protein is CASSFGGETQYF. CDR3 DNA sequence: TGTGCCAGCAGCTTTGGGGGGGAGACCCAGTACTTC.

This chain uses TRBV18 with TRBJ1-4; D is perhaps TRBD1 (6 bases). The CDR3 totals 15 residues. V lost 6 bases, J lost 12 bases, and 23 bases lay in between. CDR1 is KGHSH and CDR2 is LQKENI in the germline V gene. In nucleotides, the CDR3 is TGTGCCAGCTCCGTGTCTACCGGGACAACGGACGAACTGTTTTTT. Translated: CASSVSTGTTDELFF. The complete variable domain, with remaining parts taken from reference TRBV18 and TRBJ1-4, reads NAGVMQNPRHLVRRRGQEARLRCSPMKGHSHVYWYRQLPEEGLKFMVYLQKENIIDESGMPKERFSAEFPKEGPSILRIQQVVRGDSAAYFCASSVSTGTTDELFFGSGTQLSVL.

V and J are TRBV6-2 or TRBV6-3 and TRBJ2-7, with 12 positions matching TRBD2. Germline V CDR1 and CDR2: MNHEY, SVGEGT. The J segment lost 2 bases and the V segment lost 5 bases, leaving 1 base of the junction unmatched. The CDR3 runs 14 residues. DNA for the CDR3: TGTGCCAGCAGTCGGACTAGCGGGACCTACGAGCAGTACTTC. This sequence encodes CASSRTSGTYEQYF.

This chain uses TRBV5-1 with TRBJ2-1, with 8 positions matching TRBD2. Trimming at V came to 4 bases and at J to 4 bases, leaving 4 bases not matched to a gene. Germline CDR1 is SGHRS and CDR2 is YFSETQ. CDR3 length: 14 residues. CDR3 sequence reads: CASSREGPYNEQFF. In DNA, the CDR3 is TGCGCCAGCAGCCGGGAGGGCCCTTACAATGAGCAGTTCTTC.

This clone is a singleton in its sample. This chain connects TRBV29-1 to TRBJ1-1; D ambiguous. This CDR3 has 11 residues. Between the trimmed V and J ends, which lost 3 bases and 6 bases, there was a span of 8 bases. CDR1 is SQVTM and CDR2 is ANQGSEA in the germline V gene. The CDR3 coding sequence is TGCAGCGTTGATCGGGGATCTGAAGCTTTCTTT. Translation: CSVDRGSEAFF. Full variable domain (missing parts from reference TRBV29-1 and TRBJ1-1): SAVISQKPSRDICQRGTSLTIQCQVDSQVTMMFWYRQQPGQSLTLIATANQGSEATYESGFVIDKFPISRPNLTFSTLTVSNMSPEDSSIYLCSVDRGSEAFFGQGTRLTVV.

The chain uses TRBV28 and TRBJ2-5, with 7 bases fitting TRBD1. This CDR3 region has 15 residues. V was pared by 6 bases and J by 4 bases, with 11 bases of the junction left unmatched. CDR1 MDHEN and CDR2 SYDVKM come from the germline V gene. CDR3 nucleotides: TGTGCCAGCAGATATAGGGACAGCTCTTCAGAGACCCAGTACTTC. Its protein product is CASRYRDSSSETQYF.

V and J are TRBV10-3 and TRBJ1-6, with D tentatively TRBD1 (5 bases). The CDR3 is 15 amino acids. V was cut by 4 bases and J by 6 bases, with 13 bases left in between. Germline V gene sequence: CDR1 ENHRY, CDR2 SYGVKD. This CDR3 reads CAISARGDINSPLHF. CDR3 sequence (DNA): TGTGCCATCAGTGCAAGGGGCGATATTAATTCACCCCTCCACTTT.

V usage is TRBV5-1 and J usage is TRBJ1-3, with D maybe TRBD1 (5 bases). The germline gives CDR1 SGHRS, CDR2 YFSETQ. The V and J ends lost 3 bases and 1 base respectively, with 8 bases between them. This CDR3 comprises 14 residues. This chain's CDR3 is CASSSGLSGNTIYF. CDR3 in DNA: TGCGCCAGCAGCTCAGGGTTATCTGGAAACACCATATATTTT.

The CDR3 loop reads CASSLQGARGYTF. DNA for the CDR3: TGTGCCAGCAGCTTACAGGGGGCGCGGGGCTACACCTTC. The chain links TRBV2 to TRBJ1-2, with 9 bases fitting TRBD1. The CDR3 contains 13 residues. V was clipped by 6 bases and J by 8 bases; unmatched bases: 7. Germline V gives CDR1 SNHLY, CDR2 FYNNEI.

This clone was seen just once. CDR3 DNA sequence: TGTGCCAGCAGCTTTCTACTAGCGGGAGTTTCCGGGGAGCTGTTTTTT. Translating gives CASSFLLAGVSGELFF. The chain employs TRBV5-4 and TRBJ2-2, with 11 bases lining up with TRBD2. Germline-derived CDR1 and CDR2 are SGHNT and YYREEE (reference sequence). Unmatched junction bases numbered 6, after V lost 2 bases and J lost 6 bases. CDR3 length: 16 residues.

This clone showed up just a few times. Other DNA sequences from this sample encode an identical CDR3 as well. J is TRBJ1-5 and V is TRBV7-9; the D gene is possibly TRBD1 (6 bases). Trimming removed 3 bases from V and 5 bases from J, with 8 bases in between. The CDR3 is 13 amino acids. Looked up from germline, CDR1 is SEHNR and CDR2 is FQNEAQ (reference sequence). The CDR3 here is CASSLTGDQPQHF. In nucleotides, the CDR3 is TGTGCCAGCAGCTTGACAGGAGATCAGCCCCAGCATTTT.

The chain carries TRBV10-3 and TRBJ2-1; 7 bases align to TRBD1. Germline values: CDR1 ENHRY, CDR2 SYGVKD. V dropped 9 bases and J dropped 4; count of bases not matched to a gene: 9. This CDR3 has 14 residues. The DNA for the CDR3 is TGTGCCATGAGTCGGGACAGAGCTTACAATGAGCAGTTCTTC. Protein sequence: CAMSRDRAYNEQFF.

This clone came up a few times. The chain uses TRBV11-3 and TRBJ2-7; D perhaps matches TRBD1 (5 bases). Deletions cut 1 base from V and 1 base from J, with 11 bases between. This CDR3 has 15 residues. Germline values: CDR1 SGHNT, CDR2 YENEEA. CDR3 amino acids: CASSLGLGQSYEQYF. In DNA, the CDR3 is TGTGCCAGCAGCTTAGGGCTGGGGCAGTCCTACGAGCAGTACTTC. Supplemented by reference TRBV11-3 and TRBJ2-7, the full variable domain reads EAGVVQSPRYKIIEKKQPVAFWCNPISGHNTLYWYLQNLGQGPELLIRYENEEAVDDSQLPKDRFSAERLKGVDSTLKIQPAELGDSAVYLCASSLGLGQSYEQYFGPGTRLTVT.

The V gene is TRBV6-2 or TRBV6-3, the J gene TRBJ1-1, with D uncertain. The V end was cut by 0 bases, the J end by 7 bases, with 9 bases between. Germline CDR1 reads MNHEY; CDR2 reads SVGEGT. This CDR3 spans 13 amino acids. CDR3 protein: CASSYSSPSEAFF. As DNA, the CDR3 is TGTGCCAGCAGTTACTCGAGTCCAAGTGAAGCTTTCTTT.

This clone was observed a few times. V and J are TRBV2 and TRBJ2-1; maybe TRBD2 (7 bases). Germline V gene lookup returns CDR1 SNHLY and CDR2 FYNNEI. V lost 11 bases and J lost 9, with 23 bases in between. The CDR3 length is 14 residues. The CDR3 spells CAGGLRGGAIEQFF. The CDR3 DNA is TGTGCCGGCGGGTTGCGTGGGGGGGCCATTGAGCAGTTCTTC.

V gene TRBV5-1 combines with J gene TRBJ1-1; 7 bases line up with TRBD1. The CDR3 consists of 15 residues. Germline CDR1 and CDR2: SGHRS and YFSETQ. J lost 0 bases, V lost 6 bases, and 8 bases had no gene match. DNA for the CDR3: TGCGCCAGCAACCCGACAGGGAACATGAACACTGAAGCTTTCTTT. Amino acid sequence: CASNPTGNMNTEAFF.

The CDR3 region is CASRSGGETQYF. CDR3 in DNA: TGTGCCAGCAGGAGCGGTGGGGAGACCCAGTACTTC. The V gene is TRBV27, the J gene TRBJ2-5, with D possibly being TRBD2 (5 bases). CDR1 is MNHEY, CDR2 SMNVEV, per germline (reference sequence). The CDR3 is 12 amino acids. The V end was cut by 6 bases, the J end by 5 bases, with 10 bases between.

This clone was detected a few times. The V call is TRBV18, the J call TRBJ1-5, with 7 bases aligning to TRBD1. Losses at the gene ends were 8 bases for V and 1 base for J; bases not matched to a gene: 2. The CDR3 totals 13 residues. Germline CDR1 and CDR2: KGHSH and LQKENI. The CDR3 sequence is CASLQGSNQPQHF. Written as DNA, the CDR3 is TGTGCCAGCCTACAGGGGAGCAATCAGCCCCAGCATTTT.